This T cell receptor beta chain was sequenced in a study of blood T cell repertoires in COVID-19. Across the study: PBMCs, B-cell-depleted T cells, or T cells were the source of the cDNA or gDNA that made up the material.

Under the authors' procedure: Amplification of reference gene primers was used by the study to estimate nucleated cell counts. Measured with immunoSEQ multiplex PCR; TCRdb has only the in-frame clones, and not every one. V and J calls and clone size are those listed in that table; D and trimming were worked out from the DNA. The sample lists roughly 160,000 clones, about four fifths occurring once. The CDR3 extends over 14 amino acids. Germline values: CDR1 SGDLS, CDR2 YYNGEE. V was trimmed by 4 bases and J by 4 bases, leaving 12 bases between them. Donors were grouped by their self-reported clinical history. Two negative PCRs, clearance, or symptom resolution characterized the recovered Cohort 3 donors.

The chain joins TRBV9 to TRBJ2-1; possibly TRBD2 for D (6 bases). The origin of this receptor is a man aged 45-60 years who had recovered from COVID-19. The sequenced sample was PBMCs or T cells enriched from blood (not recorded which). CDR3 DNA: TGTGCCAGCAGCCCCGATGGGGGGTACAATGAGCAGTTCTTC. It encodes CASSPDGGYNEQFF.